The clone carrying this T cell receptor beta chain showed up many times. Germline V gives CDR1 MDHEN, CDR2 SYDVKM. Trimming removed 9 bases at V and 0 bases at J, with 14 bases between. The CDR3 has 14 amino acids. Preparation of the TCRbeta library used unique molecular identifiers. TCRdb re-derived calls from the PCR reads in MiXCR, one entry per CDR3 protein. The data hold 400,000 to 500,000 distinct CDR3 sequences, with 9.5% to 13% observed a single time. The sample is drawn from a study of T-cell reconstitution after alpha-beta-depleted transplantation in children. V and J are TRBV28 and TRBJ1-1; D gene uncertain. The sequence derives from a human donor who donated a stem cell graft to a child with acute myeloid leukemia. Source: PBMCs from the stem cell graft donor, taken from the stem cell graft. The CDR3 spells CASESGPLNTEAFF. As DNA, the CDR3 is TGTGCCAGTGAATCCGGACCTTTGAACACTGAAGCTTTCTTT.